This T cell receptor (beta chain) was identified in a study of cytotoxic CD8 clonotypes in ibrutinib-treated CLL. Background on the study: The group held over nine relapsed/refractory and roughly 15 treatment-naive patients, with 17 IGHV unmutated. An average of about 250,000 productive templates and tens of thousands of productive rearrangements was obtained per sample.

Germline V gene lookup returns CDR1 KGHSH and CDR2 LQKENI. The CDR3 has 14 residues. V gave up 4 bases and J gave up 2 bases; unmatched junction bases: 2. Comments on this clone: Its target is not known.

Study outcomes and limitations: Before falling back toward baseline at progression, clonality had risen at the time of ibrutinib response. Baseline clonality was higher than in age-matched healthy donors and moved in step with circulating CD8+ T-cell counts.

Sequencing used immunoSEQ multiplex PCR; TCRdb keeps in-frame clones, though not all of them. The data contain approximately 200,000 clones, over 55% of them singletons. Specimen: PBMCs, collected after 24 months of ibrutinib treatment. The gene calls are TRBV18 and TRBJ1-2; the match to TRBD1 covers 9 bases. The source is a human donor with chronic lymphocytic leukemia. The CDR3 DNA follows: TGTGCCAGCTCACATGGACAGGGGAACTATGGCTACACCTTC. Translation: CASSHGQGNYGYTF.